Listed below are T cell receptor beta chains from one sample, sequenced in a study of blood T cells in healthy people across ages. TCRdb itself ran the 5' RACE reads through MiXCR, one entry per CDR3 protein. The sample records some 700,000 distinct CDR3 sequences, approximately 22% being singletons. Sequencing was performed on blood. Receptors were obtained from a man aged 70 or older in good health. Both conserved end residues are part of each CDR3. D genes are given only for firm matches. Clone size, where shown, is once, few, many, or a class for clones that have expanded.

clone size	D gene	J gene	V gene	CDR3 protein	CDR3 DNA
few	.	TRBJ2-5	TRBV5-6	CASSLVTLEETQYF	TGTGCCAGCAGCTTGGTGACTCTAGAAGAGACCCAGTACTTC
.	.	TRBJ2-5	TRBV5-4	CASSLVEVETQYF	TGTGCCAGCAGCTTGGTAGAAGTAGAGACCCAGTACTTC
.	TRBD1	TRBJ1-2	TRBV7-9	CASSLADRGNYGYTF	TGTGCCAGCAGCTTAGCGGACAGGGGCAACTATGGCTACACCTTC
.	TRBD1	TRBJ1-1	TRBV5-6	CASSRGQMNTEAFF	TGTGCCAGCAGCAGGGGACAGATGAACACTGAAGCTTTCTTT
.	TRBD1	TRBJ1-2	TRBV30	CAWTGQGNGYTF	TGTGCCTGGACCGGACAGGGGAATGGCTACACCTTC
few	.	TRBJ2-2	TRBV5-1	CASSFRVLGTGELFF	TGCGCCAGCAGCTTTAGGGTTCTTGGCACCGGGGAGCTGTTTTTT
.	TRBD1	TRBJ2-1	TRBV5-1	CASSSGQGINEQFF	TGCGCCAGCAGCAGCGGACAGGGGATAAATGAGCAGTTCTTC
few	.	TRBJ2-5	TRBV5-1	CASRLVWGGETQYF	TGCGCCAGCAGACTAGTTTGGGGCGGAGAGACCCAGTACTTC
.	.	TRBJ2-3	TRBV7-2	CASSSIISAGISDTQYF	TGTGCCAGCAGCTCCATAATATCGGCGGGGATCTCAGATACGCAGTATTTT
.	.	TRBJ1-1	TRBV7-2	CASSTTTFNTEAFF	TGTGCCAGCAGCACTACGACCTTTAACACTGAAGCTTTCTTT